The entry below describes one T cell receptor (beta chain). The data belong to a study of T cells after yellow fever vaccination. CDR1 is SGHRS, CDR2 YFSETQ, per germline. V shed 0 bases and J shed 4 bases, with 11 bases lying between them. The CDR3 consists of 14 residues. TCRdb re-derived calls from the 5' RACE reads in MiXCR, one entry per CDR3 protein. The sample holds 500,000 to 700,000 distinct CDR3 sequences, approximately 21% seen once. The sequenced sample was PBMCs, obtained 15 days after the yellow fever booster vaccination. The V and J genes are TRBV5-1 and TRBJ2-7; possibly TRBD1 for D (6 bases). This sequence was found in a young man who received the YFV17D yellow fever vaccine. The CDR3 reads CASSLGQAMYEQYF. DNA of the CDR3: TGCGCCAGCAGCTTGGGACAGGCGATGTACGAGCAGTACTTC.